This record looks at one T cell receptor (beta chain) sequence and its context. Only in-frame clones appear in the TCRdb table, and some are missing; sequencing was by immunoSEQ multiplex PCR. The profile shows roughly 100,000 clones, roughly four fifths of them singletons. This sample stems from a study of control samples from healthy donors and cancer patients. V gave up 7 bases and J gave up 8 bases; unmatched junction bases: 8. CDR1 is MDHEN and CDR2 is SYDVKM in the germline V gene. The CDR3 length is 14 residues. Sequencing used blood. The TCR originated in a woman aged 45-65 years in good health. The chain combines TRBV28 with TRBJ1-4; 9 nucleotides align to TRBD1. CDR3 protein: CASKSGQGREKLFF. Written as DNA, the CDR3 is TGTGCCAGCAAATCGGGACAGGGACGCGAAAAACTGTTTTTT.